Following are 6 T cell receptor beta chains from one sample sequenced in a study of vaccination effects on CD4 cells after COVID-19. Using viral peptide pools, the ViraFEST assay grew out antigen-specific CD4+ T cells prior to sequencing. At the end of about ten days of culture, CD4+ T cells were isolated. Vaccination of participants consisted of two doses of either the BNT162b2 or mRNA-1273 vaccine. These TCRs' antigens remain unknown. Method: immunoSEQ multiplex PCR; TCRdb's copy keeps in-frame clones and lacks some. The table records tens of thousands of clones, approximately 79% of them present only once. Sample: CD4+ T cells from PBMCs cultured with SARS-CoV-2 spike peptides, taken after COVID-19 vaccination. The receptors shown here come from a human donor who received a COVID-19 vaccine. Some clones in this sample may be carry-over from other donors' samples.

This chain uses TRBV6-6 with TRBJ1-6, with D possibly TRBD1 on 5 matching bases. The germline V and J ends were trimmed by 2 bases and 10 bases, with 9 bases remaining between them. Germline V gene sequence: CDR1 MNHNY, CDR2 SVGAGI (reference sequence). This CDR3 has 13 residues. DNA of the CDR3: TGTGCCAGCAGTTACGTCGGGGCATCACCCCTCCACTTT. This sequence encodes CASSYVGASPLHF.

This chain connects TRBV10-3 to TRBJ2-3; 7 nucleotides line up with TRBD1. Trimming at V came to 3 bases and at J to 0 bases, leaving 3 bases not matched to a gene. The CDR3 loop spans 15 amino acids. CDR1 and CDR2 from the germline V gene are ENHRY and SYGVKD. The CDR3 DNA follows: TGTGCCATCAGTGATAGGGACAGTAGCACAGATACGCAGTATTTT. Its protein product is CAISDRDSSTDTQYF.

The rearrangement links TRBV24-1 to TRBJ1-5; 9 nucleotides match TRBD1. The V gene end was trimmed by 3 bases and the J gene end by 5 bases; junction bases not matched to a gene: 4. The CDR3 runs to 15 residues. The V gene's germline CDR1 is KGHDR and CDR2 SFDVKD. This CDR3 reads CATSDPGQGDQPQHF. DNA for the CDR3: TGTGCCACCAGTGATCCGGGACAGGGCGATCAGCCCCAGCATTTT.

This chain links TRBV29-1 with TRBJ1-2; D is unresolved. The CDR3 loop spans 13 amino acids. The V end was cut by 7 bases, the J end by 0 bases, with 12 bases between. CDR1 is SQVTM and CDR2 is ANQGSEA in the germline V gene. CDR3 coding DNA: TGCAGCGCTTCAATCCAGGCTAACTATGGCTACACCTTC. It yields the protein CSASIQANYGYTF.

The J gene is TRBJ2-5, the V gene TRBV5-1, with D hard to call. The length of the CDR3 is 14 residues. Trimming took 0 bases from V and 1 from J, leaving 7 bases between them. Germline loops: CDR1 SGHRS, CDR2 YFSETQ. The CDR3 sequence: CASSLAPPQETQYF. The CDR3 region has the DNA TGCGCCAGCAGCTTGGCCCCACCCCAAGAGACCCAGTACTTC.

This chain joins TRBV5-1 and TRBJ2-1, with no clear D. Between the trimmed V and J ends, which lost 0 bases and 6 bases, there was a span of 10 bases. There are 14 residues in the CDR3. CDR1 and CDR2 from the germline V gene are SGHRS and YFSETQ. The CDR3 loop reads CASSLAMASNEQFF. The CDR3 DNA is TGCGCCAGCAGCTTGGCCATGGCCTCCAATGAGCAGTTCTTC.